The clone carrying this TCR beta chain was picked up many times. From around 530 ng of total RNA, TCR beta-specific cDNA was reverse-transcribed using a constant-region primer. TCR beta libraries came from three nested multiplex PCR rounds using slightly modified ARM-PCR. Rounds one and two of PCR, each of 10 cycles, were primed with TRBV1-TRBV30 forward primers and a C-beta reverse primer. One entry per CDR3 protein, called by TCRdb with MiXCR from the multiplex PCR reads. The table lists about 200,000 distinct CDR3 sequences, around three fifths of them singletons, with 6% to 8.5% in the top ten. This CDR3 is built from 16 residues. The V gene's germline CDR1 is SGHAT and CDR2 FQNNGV. V was clipped by 5 bases and J by 7 bases; unmatched bases: 14. This entry is derived from a study of tumor-infiltrating lymphocytes in primary liver carcinoma. The study extracted blood RNA from unsorted whole blood and also extracted germline DNA.

The chain couples TRBV11-2 to TRBJ2-7, with 10 bases identical to TRBD2. The TCR originated in a woman aged 55-75 years with primary liver carcinoma and hepatitis B virus infection. The specimen sequenced was peripheral blood. In nucleotides, the CDR3 is TGTGCCAGCAGCCCCCCGGGGCTAGCGGGAGAAGGGGAGCAGTACTTC. Protein product: CASSPPGLAGEGEQYF.